The clone carrying this TCR beta chain was seen a handful of times. In the original processing: Estimated nucleated cell counts came from reference gene primer amplification. Generated by immunoSEQ multiplex PCR, the TCRdb table keeps only in-frame clones and is missing some. Clone size and the V and J calls come from that table; the DNA yielded D and trimming. The profile covers about 60,000 clones, with roughly 88% appearing a single time and about 4.4% taken by the ten largest. This CDR3 has 13 residues. The germline V and J ends were trimmed by 2 bases and 5 bases, with 7 bases remaining between them. The V gene's germline CDR1 is MDHEN and CDR2 SYDVKM. The entry originates in a study of blood T cell repertoires in COVID-19. Study context: Both acute and convalescent COVID-19 samples were obtained from the United States, Italy and Spain. T cells, B-cell-depleted T cells, or PBMCs provided the cDNA or gDNA that served as material.

The TCR was taken from a man in his fifties or sixties with acute or convalescent COVID-19. Sequencing was done on a sample of peripheral blood. This sequence joins TRBV28 and TRBJ1-5; no firm D call. CDR3 residues: CASSLRVDQPQHF. In DNA, the CDR3 is TGTGCCAGCAGTTTACGGGTGGATCAGCCCCAGCATTTT.